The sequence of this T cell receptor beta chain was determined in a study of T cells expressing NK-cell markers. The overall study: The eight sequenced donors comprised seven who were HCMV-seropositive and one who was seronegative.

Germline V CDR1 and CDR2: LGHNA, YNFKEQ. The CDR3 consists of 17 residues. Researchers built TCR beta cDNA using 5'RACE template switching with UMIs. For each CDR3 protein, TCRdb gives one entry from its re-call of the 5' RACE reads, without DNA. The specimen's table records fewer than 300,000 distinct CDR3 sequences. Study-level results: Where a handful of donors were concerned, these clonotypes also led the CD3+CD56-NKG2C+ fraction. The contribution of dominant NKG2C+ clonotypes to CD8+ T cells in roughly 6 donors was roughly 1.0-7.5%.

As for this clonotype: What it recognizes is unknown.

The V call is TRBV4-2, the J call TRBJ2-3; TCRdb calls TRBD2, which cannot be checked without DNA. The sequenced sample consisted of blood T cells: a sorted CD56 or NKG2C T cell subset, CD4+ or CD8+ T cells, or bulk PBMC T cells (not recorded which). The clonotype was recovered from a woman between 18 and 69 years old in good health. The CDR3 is CASSQDQGERLYRTQYF.